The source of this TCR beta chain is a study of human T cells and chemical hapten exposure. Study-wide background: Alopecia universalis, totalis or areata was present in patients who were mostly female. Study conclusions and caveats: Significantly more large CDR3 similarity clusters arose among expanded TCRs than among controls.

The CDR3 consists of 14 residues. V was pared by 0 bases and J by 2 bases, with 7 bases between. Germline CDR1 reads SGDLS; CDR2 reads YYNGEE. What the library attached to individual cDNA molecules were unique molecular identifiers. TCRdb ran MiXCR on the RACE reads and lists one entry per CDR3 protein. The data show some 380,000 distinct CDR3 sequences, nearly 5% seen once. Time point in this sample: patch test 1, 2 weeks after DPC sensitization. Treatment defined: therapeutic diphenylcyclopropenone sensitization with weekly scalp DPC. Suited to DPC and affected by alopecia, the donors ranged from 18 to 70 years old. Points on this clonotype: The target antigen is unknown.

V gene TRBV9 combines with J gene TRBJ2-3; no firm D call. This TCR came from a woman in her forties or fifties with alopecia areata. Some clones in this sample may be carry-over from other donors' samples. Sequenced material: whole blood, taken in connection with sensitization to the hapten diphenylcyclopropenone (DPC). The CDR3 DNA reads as TGTGCCAGCAGCGTAGGACGTAACACAGATACGCAGTATTTT. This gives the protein CASSVGRNTDTQYF.